Listed below are T cell receptor beta chains from one sample, sequenced in a study of blood T cell repertoires in COVID-19. Data came from immunoSEQ multiplex PCR; TCRdb stores just in-frame clones and leaves some out. Among about 74,000 clones, approximately 91% were seen once, and the ten largest hold about 2.9%. Material for sequencing was peripheral blood. Receptors originate from a man between 65 and 85 years old with active or convalescent COVID-19. Each CDR3 is given with its conserved first and last residue. A D gene is named only where the DNA matches it firmly.

>TRBJ2-3|TRBV18|TRBD2
CASSPGLAGGSDTQYF
>TRBJ2-1|TRBV19|TRBD1
CASSKTGVLTYNEQFF
>TRBJ1-6|TRBV30|TRBD1
CAWSVTGQGSSPLHF
>TRBJ2-5|TRBV7-9|TRBD2
CASSLGPSGLPQETQYF
>TRBJ1-5|TRBV30|NA
CAWIGRNSNQPQHF
>TRBJ1-2|TRBV28|NA
CASRVSLGGSGYTF
>TRBJ2-7|TRBV7-3|TRBD2
CASPGPQSGNVYEQYF
>TRBJ2-3|TRBV30|TRBD2
CAWSAPLGAPGLAGPTDTQYF
>TRBJ2-1|TRBV19|TRBD1
CASSTTGGQVHEQFF
>TRBJ2-3|TRBV3-1/TRBV3-2|TRBD1
CASSLQGAGNTQYF
>TRBJ2-3|TRBV5-1|TRBD2
CASSMQGLGGTDTQYF
>TRBJ2-3|TRBV4-2|NA
CAAGTPFGTQYF